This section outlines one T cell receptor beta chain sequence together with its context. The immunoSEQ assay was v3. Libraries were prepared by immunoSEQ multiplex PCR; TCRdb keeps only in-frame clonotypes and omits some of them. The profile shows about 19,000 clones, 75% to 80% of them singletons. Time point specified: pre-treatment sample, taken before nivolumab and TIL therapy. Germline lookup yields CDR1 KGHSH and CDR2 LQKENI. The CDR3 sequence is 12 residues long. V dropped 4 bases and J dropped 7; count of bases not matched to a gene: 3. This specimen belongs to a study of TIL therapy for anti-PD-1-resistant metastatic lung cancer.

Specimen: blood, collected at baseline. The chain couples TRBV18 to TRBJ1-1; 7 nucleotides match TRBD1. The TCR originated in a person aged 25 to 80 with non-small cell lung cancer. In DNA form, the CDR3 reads TGTGCCAGCTCACTCAACAGGGGTGAAGCTTTCTTT. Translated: CASSLNRGEAFF.